This T cell receptor (beta chain) was profiled in a study of blood T cell repertoires in COVID-19. Sequencing was performed with immunoSEQ multiplex PCR; in TCRdb, only in-frame clones are kept and a portion is missing. Of 200,000 to 300,000 clones listed, about 88% are singletons. This clone has only one observation. The V gene end was trimmed by 4 bases and the J gene end by 2 bases; junction bases not matched to a gene: 13. CDR1 KGHDR and CDR2 SFDVKD come from the germline V gene. The CDR3 is 18 residues long. The V gene is TRBV24-1, the J gene TRBJ2-1; 7 bases agree with TRBD1. The sample consisted of peripheral blood. This TCR was recovered from a woman aged 55-70 years with COVID-19, enrolled during active disease. In DNA, the CDR3 is TGTGCCACCAGTGAACCGACCGGGACAGTTAGCGCCTACAATGAGCAGTTCTTC. Translated: CATSEPTGTVSAYNEQFF.